The 28 T cell receptor beta chains below come from one sample, sequenced in a study of identical twins. MiXCR, run by TCRdb on the 5' RACE reads, gives a single entry per CDR3 protein. The sample comprises 1.5 million to 2 million distinct CDR3 sequences, less than 40% of which are singletons, and around 0.25% rests with the top ten. The source material was cord blood. The receptors come from a newborn girl in good health.

The rearrangement joins TRBV2 to TRBJ2-3; no reliable D call. The CDR3 spans 14 residues. V lost 7 bases, J lost 0 bases, and 11 bases lay in between. CDR1 SNHLY and CDR2 FYNNEI come from the germline V gene. This CDR3 reads CASTQTASTDTQYF. As DNA, the CDR3 is TGTGCCAGCACACAAACAGCCAGCACAGATACGCAGTATTTT.

This clonotype was counted ten times or more. This chain links TRBV12-3 or TRBV12-4 with TRBJ2-4; D not resolved. Between the trimmed V and J ends, which lost 3 bases and 8 bases, there was a span of 11 bases. The CDR3 length is 13 residues. CDR3 in amino acids: CASSFFLGDIQYF. Written as DNA, the CDR3 is TGTGCCAGCAGTTTTTTCCTTGGTGACATTCAGTACTTC.

This clonotype was seen a handful of times. The CDR3 region is CASSLRWTNEKLFF. The DNA of the CDR3 is TGTGCCAGCAGCTTGCGGTGGACTAATGAAAAACTGTTTTTT. The chain combines TRBV5-5 with TRBJ1-4; no clear D gene. Germline V lookup: CDR1 SGHKS, CDR2 YYEKEE (reference sequence). The V and J ends lost 1 base and 2 bases respectively, with 6 bases between them. This CDR3 spans 14 amino acids.

This clonotype was seen ten or more times. This chain links TRBV29-1 with TRBJ2-1; possibly TRBD1 for D (6 bases). There are 14 residues in the CDR3. Germline V CDR1 and CDR2: SQVTM, ANQGSEA. V lost 7 bases, J lost 5 bases, and 18 bases lay in between. CDR3 residues: CSAMRVYRDNEQFF. The CDR3 nucleotides are TGCAGCGCCATGAGAGTTTACAGGGACAATGAGCAGTTCTTC.

Regarding this clonotype: One base away lies a much larger clone, so this may be a sequencing read error. This chain links TRBV3-1 with TRBJ1-2; maybe TRBD1 (5 bases). Looked up from germline, CDR1 is LGHDT and CDR2 is YNNKEL (reference sequence). This CDR3 is built from 12 residues. CDR3 residues: CACSQDKGGYTF. The DNA for the CDR3 is TGTGCCTGCAGCCAAGATAAGGGGGGCTACACCTTC.

This chain joins TRBV28 and TRBJ1-4; D not resolved. V lost 2 bases and J 9 bases, leaving 10 bases between the germline ends. The CDR3 covers 13 residues. CDR1 and CDR2 (germline): MDHEN, SYDVKM. In nucleotides, the CDR3 is TGTGCCAGCAGTTTAATTACGACTAAAAAACTGTTTTTT. This sequence encodes CASSLITTKKLFF.

This clonotype appeared many times. This chain uses TRBV27 with TRBJ2-7; D is unclear. CDR3 length: 13 amino acids. Germline V lookup: CDR1 MNHEY, CDR2 SMNVEV (reference sequence). With 2 bases removed from V and 2 bases from J, the gap between germline ends came to 7 bases. The CDR3 nucleotides read TGTGCCAGCAGTTTACTATTCCCCTACGAGCAGTACTTC. The encoded protein is CASSLLFPYEQYF.

This clonotype occurred many times. In DNA, the CDR3 is TGTGCCAGCAGCCCTAGCTTAGTGGGAGAGACCCAGTACTTC. Its protein product is CASSPSLVGETQYF. The genes are TRBV4-2 and TRBJ2-5; D possibly corresponds to TRBD2 (5 bases). Germline values: CDR1 LGHNA, CDR2 YNFKEQ. Deletions cut 4 bases from V and 4 bases from J, with 13 bases between. The CDR3 runs 14 residues.

In its sample, this clonotype was seen a few times. The chain employs TRBV20-1 and TRBJ2-3; D uncertain. CDR1 is DFQATT and CDR2 is SNEGSKA in the germline V gene (reference sequence). The CDR3 sequence is 14 residues long. Trimming cost V 4 bases and J 3 bases, with 14 bases left between them. The CDR3 region is CSAIHARRTDTQYF. In DNA, the CDR3 is TGCAGTGCTATCCACGCGAGGAGAACAGATACGCAGTATTTT.

The CDR3 DNA is TGTGCCAGCAGTTTACCCGGGACTACCTACAATGAGCAGTTCTTC. This sequence encodes CASSLPGTTYNEQFF. The chain links TRBV28 to TRBJ2-1; 7 bases map to TRBD2. The germline V gene encodes CDR1 MDHEN and CDR2 SYDVKM. V shed 2 bases, J shed 2 bases, and the junction held 3 bases outside the gene matches. The CDR3 sequence is 15 residues long.

J is TRBJ2-1 and V is TRBV4-1, with unresolved D. Germline V lookup: CDR1 MGHRA, CDR2 YSYEKL. The CDR3 extends over 15 amino acids. Trimming shortened V by 0 bases and J by 7 bases, and 13 bases separated the two germline ends. In nucleotides, the CDR3 is TGCGCCAGCAGCCAAGAGGGCCTGGGCAGGAATGAGCAGTTCTTC. It encodes CASSQEGLGRNEQFF.

This clonotype showed up many times. This chain uses TRBV20-1 with TRBJ2-7; a weak D match, TRBD1 (7 bases). Trimming removed 1 base at V and 2 bases at J, with 9 bases between. Germline V gene sequence: CDR1 DFQATT, CDR2 SNEGSKA (reference sequence). The CDR3 totals 13 residues. The CDR3 reads CSARAGGTYEQYF. The CDR3 nucleotides read TGCAGTGCTAGAGCAGGGGGGACCTACGAGCAGTACTTC.

The V and J genes are TRBV24-1 and TRBJ2-7, with TRBD1 matching 9 bases. This CDR3 has 14 residues. V lost 8 bases and J lost 4; bases outside the gene matches: 8. Germline V gene lookup returns CDR1 KGHDR and CDR2 SFDVKD. This CDR3 is CATKPGQGWYEQYF. CDR3 nucleotide sequence: TGTGCCACCAAACCGGGACAGGGCTGGTACGAGCAGTACTTC.

This clonotype was seen a few times. The chain employs TRBV6-2 or TRBV6-3 and TRBJ2-7, with 9 bases matching TRBD1. There are 15 residues in the CDR3. Germline values: CDR1 MNHEY, CDR2 SVGEGT. V lost 2 bases and J lost 6; bases outside the gene matches: 8. CDR3 nucleotide sequence: TGTGCCAGCAGTTACGGGGGGACAGGGAATGGCGAGCAGTACTTC. Amino acids: CASSYGGTGNGEQYF.

The V gene is TRBV5-1, the J gene TRBJ1-5; D might be TRBD1 (5 bases). Looked up from germline, CDR1 is SGHRS and CDR2 is YFSETQ. The CDR3 is made up of 14 amino acids. Trimming left V 0 bases short and J 7 bases short, with 11 bases between. Here the CDR3 reads CASSLVSGDQPQHF. DNA of the CDR3: TGCGCCAGCAGCTTGGTCTCCGGGGACCAGCCCCAGCATTTT.

The rearrangement joins TRBV7-9 to TRBJ1-4; D gene uncertain. Germline V gene lookup returns CDR1 SEHNR and CDR2 FQNEAQ (reference sequence). The germline V and J ends were trimmed by 5 bases and 6 bases, with 10 bases remaining between them. The CDR3 is made up of 13 amino acids. CDR3 amino acids: CASSPRTHEKLFF. CDR3 coding DNA: TGTGCCAGCAGCCCTAGGACGCATGAAAAACTGTTTTTT. Together with reference TRBV7-9 and TRBJ1-4, the CDR3 gives the full variable domain: DTGVSQNPRHKITKRGQNVTFRCDPISEHNRLYWYRQTLGQGPEFLTYFQNEAQLEKSRLLSDRFSAERPKGSFSTLEIQRTEQGDSAMYLCASSPRTHEKLFFGSGTQLSVL.

This clonotype was found a few times. The rearrangement uses TRBV28 and TRBJ2-4, with D perhaps TRBD2 (6 bases). The CDR3 runs to 15 residues. The V end was cut by 5 bases, the J end by 4 bases, with 15 bases between. Germline V gene lookup returns CDR1 MDHEN and CDR2 SYDVKM. The CDR3 sequence: CASSQGRRVKNIQYF. The DNA of the CDR3 is TGTGCCAGCAGTCAGGGACGGAGGGTAAAAAACATTCAGTACTTC.

This clonotype was picked up one time. The rearrangement uses TRBV15 and TRBJ2-2, with unresolved D. This CDR3 contains 13 residues. Germline V lookup: CDR1 LNHNV, CDR2 YYDKDF (reference sequence). Trimming shortened V by 5 bases and J by 5 bases, and 9 bases separated the two germline ends. CDR3 region: CATSPTGTGELFF. CDR3 coding DNA: TGTGCCACCAGCCCCACCGGGACCGGGGAGCTGTTTTTT.

This rearrangement joins TRBV3-1 to TRBJ2-7; possibly TRBD2 for D (6 bases). CDR3 length equals 16 residues. Per germline, CDR1 LGHDT and CDR2 YNNKEL (reference sequence). V was trimmed by 0 bases and J by 1 base, leaving 13 bases between them. The CDR3 DNA reads as TGTGCCAGCAGCCAAGAACTGCCGGGGACTTCCTACGAGCAGTACTTC. Its translation: CASSQELPGTSYEQYF.

This clonotype was observed a handful of times. The chain combines TRBV11-2 with TRBJ2-1, with D uncertain. V was clipped by 5 bases and J by 6 bases, with 17 bases between them. Germline V lookup: CDR1 SGHAT, CDR2 FQNNGV. The CDR3 is 15 amino acids. Here the CDR3 DNA reads TGTGCCAGCAGCCCCGTCCCTAGTAGGAGCAATGAGCAGTTCTTC. As protein: CASSPVPSRSNEQFF.

This chain connects TRBV10-3 to TRBJ2-7; the D is unclear. The germline CDR1 and CDR2 sequences are ENHRY and SYGVKD. The CDR3 is 12 residues long. Trimming took off 6 bases at V and 2 bases at J, with 8 bases between the two ends. CDR3 sequence reads: CAISRLTYEQYF. The CDR3 region has the DNA TGTGCCATCAGCCGACTCACCTACGAGCAGTACTTC.

The chain is built from TRBV5-4 and TRBJ2-1; 10 nucleotides align to TRBD2. The CDR3 loop spans 15 amino acids. The V gene's germline CDR1 is SGHNT and CDR2 YYREEE (reference sequence). Trimming removed 4 bases from V and 7 bases from J; junction bases left unmatched: 8. CDR3 bases: TGTGCCAGCAGCCAGAGGACTAGCGGTTTTAATGAGCAGTTCTTC. Its protein product is CASSQRTSGFNEQFF.

V is TRBV10-1 and J is TRBJ2-3; tentative D call: TRBD2 (5 bases). Per germline, CDR1 WNHNN and CDR2 SYGVQD (reference sequence). The CDR3 extends over 14 amino acids. The V end was cut by 6 bases, the J end by 2 bases, with 12 bases between. The DNA of the CDR3 is TGCGCCAGCAGCAGAACTAGTAACACAGATACGCAGTATTTT. As protein: CASSRTSNTDTQYF.

The V gene is TRBV12-3 or TRBV12-4, the J gene TRBJ2-7; D not resolved. The J call is uncertain, as TRBJ2-5 better fits the DNA end. This CDR3 has 14 amino acids. CDR3 sequence (DNA): TGTGCCAGCAGTTTTGTGGGGATCCAAGAGACCCAGTACTTC. This codes for CASSFVGIQETQYF.

Only a few counts were recorded for this clonotype. This chain uses TRBV2 with TRBJ2-5; D is unresolved. Germline V lookup: CDR1 SNHLY, CDR2 FYNNEI. The CDR3 length is 14 residues. V was clipped by 4 bases and J by 5 bases, with 14 bases between them. CDR3 in amino acids: CASSGPTPAETQYF. The CDR3 DNA reads TGTGCCAGCAGTGGCCCTACACCGGCGGAGACCCAGTACTTC.

The rearrangement uses TRBV4-1 and TRBJ2-4; 12 bases are shared with TRBD2. The J call is uncertain, as TRBJ2-7 better fits the DNA end. The V gene's germline CDR1 is MGHRA and CDR2 YSYEKL. The CDR3 is 16 residues long. DNA for the CDR3: TGCGCCAGCAGCCAAGATGGACTAGCGGGGATCTACGAGCAGTACTTC. Amino acids: CASSQDGLAGIYEQYF.

Only a few counts were recorded for this clonotype. The chain is built from TRBV10-1 and TRBJ2-7; TRBD1 or TRBD2 may be the D gene (5 bases each). The V gene's germline CDR1 is WNHNN and CDR2 SYGVQD (reference sequence). The CDR3 loop spans 15 amino acids. V lost 0 bases and J 3 bases, leaving 12 bases between the germline ends. In DNA, the CDR3 is TGCGCCAGCAGTGAGTCCGTGGGACCGTTCTACGAGCAGTACTTC. This gives the protein CASSESVGPFYEQYF.

The gene calls are TRBV6-5 and TRBJ1-1, with D maybe TRBD1 (6 bases). Trimming removed 2 bases from V and 7 bases from J, with 14 bases in between. Germline lookup yields CDR1 MNHEY and CDR2 SVGAGI. The CDR3 has 14 residues. The CDR3: CASSYRGKGHEAFF. CDR3 nucleotides: TGTGCCAGCAGTTACAGGGGGAAGGGGCATGAAGCTTTCTTT.